The rows below give T cell receptor beta chains drawn from one sample of a study of T cells in pancreatic ductal adenocarcinoma. Here immunoSEQ multiplex PCR was the method, and the copy in TCRdb shows in-frame clones only, minus some. Altogether roughly 100,000 clones are present, nearly 95% being singletons, with the ten largest covering roughly 3%. Sequenced sample: PBMCs. The receptor source for this set is a human donor with pancreatic ductal adenocarcinoma. Both conserved end residues are trimmed from each CDR3. The order of the fields is V gene, CDR3 protein.

v_gene: TRBV9
CDR3aa: ASSVGGTGVWETQY

v_gene: TRBV19
CDR3aa: ASSIRGQGGQPQH

v_gene: TRBV18
CDR3aa: ASSPSPTDTIY

v_gene: TRBV7-2
CDR3aa: ASSARLALQETQY

v_gene: TRBV9
CDR3aa: ASSVVPGQMNTEAF

v_gene: TRBV6-1
CDR3aa: ASSAGGLDSGANVLT

v_gene: TRBV6-5
CDR3aa: ASSYNTGREETQY

v_gene: TRBV5-6
CDR3aa: ASSWMTRGTGDTQY

v_gene: TRBV7-9
CDR3aa: ASSLGVAGLEAF

v_gene: TRBV15
CDR3aa: ATSRLAGLYNEQF

v_gene: TRBV25-1
CDR3aa: ASSDYNTGELF

v_gene: TRBV6-6
CDR3aa: ASALGQATGDTQY

v_gene: TRBV2
CDR3aa: ASRGDTSGNTIY